What follows are 28 T cell receptor beta chains derived from one specimen sequenced in a study of blood T cell repertoires in COVID-19 (dated by TCRdb to 2020 to 2021). Library creation used the immunoSEQ multiplex PCR assay. What TCRdb holds here is the immuneACCESS table cut down to in-frame rearrangements. Part of the clones is not present; checked against another copy, under half of the missing clones reflect an unresolved V gene, and the others are unexplained. The sample table holds tens of thousands of clones, of which roughly 84% were seen once. The ten largest clones represent around 5.5% of the sample. Sample: peripheral blood. Receptors were obtained from a man older than 75 in a cohort sampled during active COVID-19.

V usage is TRBV10-3 and J usage is TRBJ2-7; TRBD1 aligns across 7 bases. The CDR3 sequence is 16 residues long. CDR1 is ENHRY and CDR2 is SYGVKD in the germline V gene. V lost 0 bases to trimming and J lost 0 bases; unmatched junction nucleotides: 5. The CDR3 protein is CAISESGQAISYEQYF. CDR3 nucleotide sequence: TGTGCCATCAGTGAGTCCGGACAGGCGATCTCCTACGAGCAGTACTTC.

CDR3 bases: TGCGCCAGCAGCCTTGCCTCCGGGACAGCTAACTATGGCTACACCTTC. It encodes CASSLASGTANYGYTF. This chain joins TRBV5-1 and TRBJ1-2; TRBD1 matches at 7 bases. This CDR3 is built from 16 residues. Germline V gene sequence: CDR1 SGHRS, CDR2 YFSETQ. V dropped 4 bases and J dropped 0; count of bases not matched to a gene: 9.

CDR3 DNA sequence: TGTGCCAGTAGTGCCCCGGGCCTAAGGAGGAATACTGAAGCTTTCTTT. Translating gives CASSAPGLRRNTEAFF. V usage is TRBV19 and J usage is TRBJ1-1; D unresolved. Trimming took off 5 bases at V and 5 bases at J, with 21 bases between the two ends. The CDR3 has 16 amino acids. CDR1 LNHDA and CDR2 SQIVND come from the germline V gene (reference sequence).

This chain joins TRBV7-6 and TRBJ2-7, with TRBD1 matching 11 bases. The germline V gene encodes CDR1 SGHVS and CDR2 FNYEAQ. The CDR3 has 15 amino acids. Unmatched junction bases numbered 3, after V lost 1 base and J lost 4 bases. The CDR3 DNA is TGTGCCAGCAGCTTAGAGGGACAGGGGGGGTACGAGCAGTACTTC. It yields the protein CASSLEGQGGYEQYF.

The V call is TRBV6-5, the J call TRBJ1-3; D ambiguous. Germline CDR1 reads MNHEY; CDR2 reads SVGAGI. The length of the CDR3 is 15 residues. V was pared by 2 bases and J by 0 bases, with 8 bases between. The CDR3 here is CASSYGLSSGNTIYF. The CDR3 region has the DNA TGTGCCAGCAGTTACGGACTGTCCTCTGGAAACACCATATATTTT.

The rearrangement uses TRBV7-6 and TRBJ2-3; TRBD2 agrees at 12 bases. The CDR3 totals 16 residues. Per germline, CDR1 SGHVS and CDR2 FNYEAQ. With V trimmed by 1 base and J by 6 bases, 5 bases remained unmatched. The CDR3 nucleotides are TGTGCCAGCAGCTTAGGGGGACTAGCGGGTCTGGATACGCAGTATTTT. This sequence encodes CASSLGGLAGLDTQYF. Together with reference TRBV7-6 and TRBJ2-3, the CDR3 gives the full variable domain: GAGVSQSPRYKVTKRGQDVALRCDPISGHVSLYWYRQALGQGPEFLTYFNYEAQQDKSGLPNDRFSAERPEGSISTLTIQRTEQRDSAMYRCASSLGGLAGLDTQYFGPGTRLTVL.

This chain joins TRBV6-6 and TRBJ2-3; the match to TRBD1 covers 9 bases. V was clipped by 6 bases and J by 4 bases; unmatched bases: 8. This CDR3 contains 15 residues. Germline V lookup: CDR1 MNHNY, CDR2 SVGAGI (reference sequence). Here the CDR3 reads CASSMTGGFADTQYF. In DNA, the CDR3 is TGTGCCAGCAGCATGACAGGGGGTTTCGCAGATACGCAGTATTTT.

The chain links TRBV7-2 to TRBJ1-2, with D uncertain. The V end lost 4 bases, the J end lost 5 bases, and 14 bases lay between the germline ends. Germline CDR1 is SGHTA and CDR2 is FQGNSA. This CDR3 is built from 14 residues. The CDR3 sequence is CASSSHPLEYGYTF. CDR3 nucleotides: TGTGCCAGCAGCTCCCATCCTTTAGAGTATGGCTACACCTTC.

The chain is built from TRBV19 and TRBJ2-7; a possible D gene is TRBD2 (5 bases). Looked up from germline, CDR1 is LNHDA and CDR2 is SQIVND (reference sequence). The V and J ends lost 3 bases and 5 bases respectively, with 17 bases between them. This CDR3 contains 15 residues. As DNA, the CDR3 is TGTGCCAGTAGTATCGAGGGCGTAGGGTTCAACGAGCAGTACTTC. Translating it yields CASSIEGVGFNEQYF.

This rearrangement joins TRBV19 to TRBJ1-2; D is ambiguous. Germline assignment: CDR1 LNHDA and CDR2 SQIVND (reference sequence). This CDR3 has 15 amino acids. V lost 3 bases and J lost 0, with 11 bases in between. CDR3 sequence reads: CASSILAVTNYGYTF. CDR3 nucleotides: TGTGCCAGTAGTATTTTGGCAGTAACTAACTATGGCTACACCTTC.

J is TRBJ1-4 and V is TRBV29-1, with 9 nucleotides matching TRBD1. Losses at the gene ends were 5 bases for V and 5 bases for J; bases not matched to a gene: 3. The germline gives CDR1 SQVTM, CDR2 ANQGSEA. The length of the CDR3 is 13 residues. The CDR3 is CSVLGTGNEKLFF. The CDR3 nucleotides are TGCAGCGTTCTCGGGACAGGGAATGAAAAACTGTTTTTT.

The chain recombines TRBV9 with TRBJ1-2; TRBD1 aligns across 7 bases. Germline lookup yields CDR1 SGDLS and CDR2 YYNGEE. This CDR3 has 15 amino acids. V shed 3 bases and J 2 bases; nucleotides not matched to a gene: 7. The CDR3 nucleotides read TGTGCCAGCAGCGAATACAGGGGCTCCAACTATGGCTACACCTTC. It encodes CASSEYRGSNYGYTF.

The genes are TRBV7-9 and TRBJ1-1; a weak D match, TRBD1 (6 bases). The germline V gene has CDR1 SEHNR and CDR2 FQNEAQ (reference sequence). Trimming pared 5 bases from V and 4 bases from J, leaving 11 bases between. The CDR3 extends over 13 amino acids. The CDR3 nucleotides read TGTGCCAGCAGCCTGGGAGGGGGCACTGAAGCTTTCTTT. This codes for CASSLGGGTEAFF. The full variable domain, in which reference TRBV7-9 and TRBJ1-1 provide the parts outside the CDR3, is DTGVSQNPRHKITKRGQNVTFRCDPISEHNRLYWYRQTLGQGPEFLTYFQNEAQLEKSRLLSDRFSAERPKGSFSTLEIQRTEQGDSAMYLCASSLGGGTEAFFGQGTRLTVV.

This clone was counted once. The chain is built from TRBV6-1 and TRBJ1-6; 7 positions match TRBD1. The germline CDR1 and CDR2 sequences are MNHNS and SASEGT. V dropped 1 base and J dropped 7; count of bases not matched to a gene: 4. The CDR3 covers 15 residues. The CDR3 region is CASSEGDSDNSPLHF. In DNA, the CDR3 is TGTGCCAGCAGTGAAGGGGACAGTGACAATTCACCCCTCCACTTT.

The rearrangement links TRBV11-2 to TRBJ2-1; 7 nucleotides match TRBD1. This CDR3 is built from 15 residues. Germline V gene data show CDR1 as SGHAT and CDR2 as FQNNGV. The trim removed 5 bases at V and 3 bases at J, leaving 7 bases unmatched. This chain's CDR3 is CASSPRQGNYNEQFF. The CDR3, as DNA: TGTGCCAGCAGCCCAAGACAGGGAAACTACAATGAGCAGTTCTTC. The whole variable domain, filled in from reference TRBV11-2 and TRBJ2-1, reads EAGVAQSPRYKIIEKRQSVAFWCNPISGHATLYWYQQILGQGPKLLIQFQNNGVVDDSQLPKDRFSAERLKGVDSTLKIQPAKLEDSAVYLCASSPRQGNYNEQFFGPGTRLTVL.

This clone was observed once. The genes are TRBV6-5 and TRBJ2-7; 8 bases are a match to TRBD2. Germline CDR1 is MNHEY and CDR2 is SVGAGI. Trimming removed 0 bases from V and 3 bases from J; junction bases left unmatched: 4. CDR3 length: 15 residues. The CDR3 sequence: CASSYSAGGFYEQYF. The CDR3 DNA reads TGTGCCAGCAGTTACTCGGCGGGAGGTTTCTACGAGCAGTACTTC.

This sequence joins TRBV18 and TRBJ1-1; 7 positions match TRBD1. Germline V CDR1 and CDR2: KGHSH, LQKENI. V gave up 6 bases and J gave up 3 bases; unmatched junction bases: 13. This CDR3 contains 16 residues. The CDR3 nucleotides read TGTGCCAGCTCGCAAAACCAACGGGACAGTGACACTGAAGCTTTCTTT. Translating it yields CASSQNQRDSDTEAFF.

The table lists this clone with a count of one. The genes are TRBV19 and TRBJ1-2; 9 bases map to TRBD1. Germline-derived CDR1 and CDR2 are LNHDA and SQIVND (reference sequence). This CDR3 contains 14 residues. With V trimmed by 7 bases and J by 7 bases, 10 bases remained unmatched. Here the CDR3 DNA reads TGTGCCAGTACCTTTGGGGACAGGGTATTTGGCTACACCTTC. Translating it yields CASTFGDRVFGYTF.

This chain joins TRBV6-5 and TRBJ1-4; weak D call: TRBD1 (6 bases). Germline assignment: CDR1 MNHEY and CDR2 SVGAGI. This CDR3 spans 13 amino acids. Trimming took off 11 bases at V and 8 bases at J, with 18 bases between the two ends. DNA of the CDR3: TGTGCCTGCGGGGGGGGCCTCTCGGAAAAACTGTTTTTT. This codes for CACGGGLSEKLFF.

This clone was counted a few times. The chain has TRBV30 and TRBJ2-7, with TRBD1 matching over 8 bases. J gave up 2 bases and V 2 bases, and 8 bases lay outside the gene matches. The CDR3 loop spans 15 amino acids. Germline assignment: CDR1 GTSNPN and CDR2 SVGIG (reference sequence). The DNA of the CDR3 is TGTGCCTGGAGTAAAAGGACAGGGCGTCCCTACGAGCAGTACTTC. Protein sequence: CAWSKRTGRPYEQYF.

CDR3 loop: CASSLAADQPQHF. CDR3 bases: TGTGCCAGCAGTTTAGCAGCGGATCAGCCCCAGCATTTT. This chain links TRBV12-3 or TRBV12-4 with TRBJ1-5; D unresolved. The CDR3 loop spans 13 amino acids. V dropped 0 bases and J dropped 5 bases, with 5 bases sitting between them.

This chain links TRBV11-2 with TRBJ2-5, with D possibly matching TRBD2 (5 bases). V was clipped by 5 bases and J by 4 bases, with 11 bases between them. Germline-derived CDR1 and CDR2 are SGHAT and FQNNGV. This CDR3 has 13 residues. CDR3 in DNA: TGTGCCAGCAGCGCGGACTGGGGAGAGACCCAGTACTTC. This sequence encodes CASSADWGETQYF.

This clone was observed a handful of times. V is TRBV7-2 and J is TRBJ1-4, with 7 positions matching TRBD1. The J segment lost 8 bases and the V segment lost 5 bases, leaving 5 bases of the junction unmatched. CDR1 is SGHTA, CDR2 FQGNSA, per germline. The CDR3 consists of 13 residues. DNA for the CDR3: TGTGCCAGCAGCCCAAAGACAGGGGAAAAACTGTTTTTT. It encodes CASSPKTGEKLFF.

J is TRBJ2-1 and V is TRBV6-5; 11 bases are a match to TRBD2. V trimming: 5 bases; J trimming: 6 bases; junction bases outside the gene matches: 6. The length of the CDR3 is 15 residues. Germline assignment: CDR1 MNHEY and CDR2 SVGAGI. Written as DNA, the CDR3 is TGTGCCAGCAGTAGAGTGCTAGCGGGGGGCAATGAGCAGTTCTTC. Translating gives CASSRVLAGGNEQFF.

The genes are TRBV11-2 and TRBJ1-1, with 8 bases matching TRBD1. V lost 5 bases to trimming and J lost 1 base; unmatched junction nucleotides: 3. CDR1 and CDR2 (germline): SGHAT, FQNNGV. The CDR3 has 14 amino acids. The CDR3 is CASSPGTGNTEAFF. CDR3 sequence (DNA): TGTGCCAGCAGCCCAGGGACAGGGAACACTGAAGCTTTCTTT.

In its sample, this clone was seen once. The V gene is TRBV2, the J gene TRBJ2-5, with D perhaps matching TRBD1 (5 bases). The ends were cut back, 6 bases at V and 5 bases at J, with 19 bases in the middle. From germline, CDR1 is SNHLY and CDR2 FYNNEI. This CDR3 has 15 residues. CDR3 amino acids: CASRLRTLSVETQYF. In DNA form, the CDR3 reads TGTGCCAGCAGGCTAAGGACACTGAGCGTTGAGACCCAGTACTTC. Full variable domain (outside the CDR3, taken from reference TRBV2 and TRBJ2-5): EPEVTQTPSHQVTQMGQEVILRCVPISNHLYFYWYRQILGQKVEFLVSFYNNEISEKSEIFDDQFSVERPDGSNFTLKIRSTKLEDSAMYFCASRLRTLSVETQYFGPGTRLLVL.

The chain uses TRBV18 and TRBJ1-1; D is possibly TRBD1 (5 bases). This CDR3 has 16 amino acids. The V gene lost 1 base and the J gene lost 0 bases, with 12 bases spanning the gap. Germline lookup yields CDR1 KGHSH and CDR2 LQKENI. Written as DNA, the CDR3 is TGTGCCAGCTCACCACGGGGACTCAACATGAACACTGAAGCTTTCTTT. This gives the protein CASSPRGLNMNTEAFF.

The chain links TRBV5-1 to TRBJ1-6, with 10 bases aligning to TRBD1. The V gene's germline CDR1 is SGHRS and CDR2 YFSETQ. CDR3 length: 15 residues. J gave up 4 bases and V 3 bases, and 1 base lay outside the gene matches. This CDR3 reads CASSWGQGYNSPLHF. The CDR3 DNA sequence: TGCGCCAGCAGCTGGGGACAGGGGTATAATTCACCCCTCCACTTT.